These 27 T cell receptor beta chains came from one sample sequenced in a study of low-dose radiotherapy and immunotherapy resistance in tumors. With TRAV- and TRBV-specific primers, first-strand cDNA was made, covering the alpha and beta chains. TCRs were put through approximately 20 PCR cycles of amplification with Phusion. A constant-region primer and the V-primer adapter served as the primer pair. One entry per CDR3 protein, called by TCRdb with MiXCR from the reads. Counted here are 7,500 to 10,000 distinct CDR3 sequences, roughly 75% occurring once; the ten biggest clones make up less than 1.5%. The receptors shown here come from a human donor with advanced metastatic prostate, ovarian, gallbladder or colorectal cancer (not recorded which). This table probably holds off-target reads from a library built for another chain.

The rearrangement joins TRBV14 to TRBJ1-1; D is uncertain. The CDR3 runs 13 residues. Germline V gives CDR1 SGHDN, CDR2 FVKESK. The ends were cut back, 4 bases at V and 0 bases at J, with 6 bases in the middle. The CDR3 nucleotides are TGTGCCAGCAGCCGTACAGTGAACACTGAAGCTTTCTTT. Translation gives CASSRTVNTEAFF.

CDR3 region: CASSPDSSTDTQYF. CDR3 bases: TGTGCCAGCAGCCCGGACAGTAGCACAGATACGCAGTATTTT. This chain uses TRBV5-6 with TRBJ2-3; perhaps TRBD1 as D (6 bases). The CDR3 runs 14 residues. Germline CDR1 reads SGHDT; CDR2 reads YYEEEE. With 4 bases removed from V and 0 bases from J, the gap between germline ends came to 9 bases.

This sequence joins TRBV5-6 and TRBJ2-3; D not certain. Trimming removed 0 bases from V and 0 bases from J, with 8 bases in between. CDR1 and CDR2 from the germline V gene are SGHDT and YYEEEE. This CDR3 is 15 amino acids long. This CDR3 is CASSLALTSTDTQYF. In DNA form, the CDR3 reads TGTGCCAGCAGCTTGGCCTTGACTAGCACAGATACGCAGTATTTT.

This clonotype was seen a handful of times. The chain uses TRBV3-1 and TRBJ2-3; D remains ambiguous. Germline CDR1 and CDR2: LGHDT and YNNKEL (reference sequence). This CDR3 contains 14 residues. With 3 bases removed from V and 3 bases from J, the gap between germline ends came to 10 bases. Here the CDR3 reads CASSQGLGTDTQYF. The CDR3 DNA is TGTGCCAGCAGCCAGGGCCTGGGGACAGATACGCAGTATTTT.

V and J are TRBV20-1 and TRBJ2-1, with 11 bases that match TRBD2. Germline V gives CDR1 DFQATT, CDR2 SNEGSKA (reference sequence). V lost 3 bases and J lost 5; bases outside the gene matches: 3. The CDR3 contains 14 residues. The CDR3 here is CSARLLAGDNEQFF. The CDR3 DNA reads as TGCAGTGCTAGGCTACTAGCGGGGGACAATGAGCAGTTCTTC.

CDR3 coding DNA: TGCGCCAGCAGCTCCGGACCCTACGAGCAGTACTTC. This gives the protein CASSSGPYEQYF. The genes are TRBV5-1 and TRBJ2-7; no clear D gene. The V end lost 3 bases, the J end lost 2 bases, and 6 bases lay between the germline ends. CDR1 SGHRS and CDR2 YFSETQ come from the germline V gene. This CDR3 spans 12 amino acids.

The V and J genes are TRBV30 and TRBJ2-1; D gene unclear. Per the germline V gene, CDR1 is GTSNPN and CDR2 is SVGIG (reference sequence). This CDR3 contains 14 residues. V dropped 3 bases and J dropped 2 bases, with 11 bases sitting between them. DNA for the CDR3: TGTGCCTGGAGGGATAGCAGCGCCTACAATGAGCAGTTCTTC. It specifies CAWRDSSAYNEQFF. The entire variable domain, with the rest obtained from reference TRBV30 and TRBJ2-1, is as follows: SQTIHQWPATLVQPVGSPLSLECTVEGTSNPNLYWYRQAAGRGLQLLFYSVGIGQISSEVPQNLSASRPQDRQFILSSKKLLLSDSGFYLCAWRDSSAYNEQFFGPGTRLTVL.

The chain is built from TRBV2 and TRBJ2-5; 9 nucleotides align to TRBD2. V shed 7 bases, J shed 3 bases, and the junction held 6 bases outside the gene matches. The length of the CDR3 is 14 residues. Germline V gives CDR1 SNHLY, CDR2 FYNNEI. The CDR3 DNA is TGTGCCAGCACTGGGACTAGCCGAGAAGAGACCCAGTACTTC. It yields the protein CASTGTSREETQYF.

V is TRBV28 and J is TRBJ1-1; D is ambiguous. The V gene lost 9 bases and the J gene lost 1 base, with 12 bases spanning the gap. This CDR3 contains 13 residues. Germline lookup yields CDR1 MDHEN and CDR2 SYDVKM. CDR3 in DNA: TGTGCCAGTACCGTACAGAGGAACACTGAAGCTTTCTTT. Its protein product is CASTVQRNTEAFF.

The rearrangement links TRBV7-9 to TRBJ1-6, with D hard to call. The length of the CDR3 is 14 residues. V gave up 3 bases and J gave up 7 bases, with 10 bases separating them. CDR1 SEHNR and CDR2 FQNEAQ come from the germline V gene (reference sequence). Here the CDR3 DNA reads TGTGCCAGCAGCTTGGAGGGTTGGAATTCACCCCTCCACTTT. Translation: CASSLEGWNSPLHF.

This chain links TRBV19 with TRBJ2-5; 9 bases line up with TRBD1. The CDR3 extends over 16 amino acids. Germline lookup yields CDR1 LNHDA and CDR2 SQIVND (reference sequence). Trimming took 2 bases from V and 5 from J; bases not matched to a gene: 9. The CDR3 loop is CASSIMWTGVSETQYF. DNA for the CDR3: TGTGCCAGTAGTATAATGTGGACAGGGGTGTCGGAGACCCAGTACTTC.

The chain carries TRBV5-4 and TRBJ1-2; the D gene is possibly TRBD1 (5 bases). The CDR3 is 17 residues long. Germline V gene data show CDR1 as SGHNT and CDR2 as YYREEE (reference sequence). V was cut by 4 bases and J by 0 bases, with 19 bases left in between. Here the CDR3 reads CASSIAQVGGSNYGYTF. The CDR3 DNA reads as TGTGCCAGCAGCATCGCTCAAGTGGGGGGATCTAACTATGGCTACACCTTC. The variable domain in full, completed from reference TRBV5-4 and TRBJ1-2, reads ETGVTQSPTHLIKTRGQQVTLRCSSQSGHNTVSWYQQALGQGPQFIFQYYREEENGRGNFPPRFSGLQFPNYSSELNVNALELDDSALYLCASSIAQVGGSNYGYTFGSGTRLTVV.

The V and J genes are TRBV30 and TRBJ2-7; 9 nucleotides align to TRBD1. The ends lost 1 base at V and 6 bases at J; junction bases unmatched: 1. The CDR3 totals 12 residues. Germline values: CDR1 GTSNPN, CDR2 SVGIG (reference sequence). The CDR3: CAWSGQGGEQYF. CDR3 nucleotide sequence: TGTGCCTGGAGTGGACAGGGGGGCGAGCAGTACTTC.

This clonotype occurred a few times. The genes are TRBV5-1 and TRBJ2-1, with TRBD1 identical over 8 bases. CDR1 is SGHRS and CDR2 is YFSETQ in the germline V gene. The CDR3 has 14 amino acids. J was trimmed by 3 bases and V by 4 bases; bases with no gene match: 3. CDR3 loop: CASSQDRDYNEQFF. As DNA, the CDR3 is TGCGCCAGCAGCCAGGACAGGGACTACAATGAGCAGTTCTTC.

The chain employs TRBV21-1 and TRBJ2-1; the table's D call TRBD2 went unverified against the DNA. TRBV21-1 is tagged as a pseudogene. The CDR3 sequence is 12 residues long. CDR3 amino acids: CASSKAVRWRFF. DNA for the CDR3: TGTGCCAGCAGCAAAGCAGTCCGTTGGCGGTTCTTC.

This chain links TRBV24-1 with TRBJ2-1; 13 bases agree with TRBD2. Germline lookup yields CDR1 KGHDR and CDR2 SFDVKD. The V segment lost 3 bases and the J segment 12 bases; nucleotides outside the gene matches: 7. The CDR3 has 15 amino acids. In DNA form, the CDR3 reads TGTGCCACCAGTGATCCTGGACTAGCGGGAGACCGGCAGTTCTTC. As protein: CATSDPGLAGDRQFF.

This chain connects TRBV4-3 to TRBJ2-1; D possibly corresponds to TRBD2 (6 bases). Looked up from germline, CDR1 is LGHNA and CDR2 is YSLEER. Trimming removed 4 bases from V and 3 bases from J, with 10 bases in between. CDR3 length equals 14 residues. CDR3 DNA: TGCGCCAGCAGCCTCGGGAGTGGCTACAATGAGCAGTTCTTC. It is translated as CASSLGSGYNEQFF.

The CDR3 nucleotides are TGTGCCAGCAGCGTAGGGGCCACGTATGGCGGGGAGCTGTTTTTT. Protein sequence: CASSVGATYGGELFF. The chain combines TRBV9 with TRBJ2-2; D unresolved. V was shortened by 0 bases and J by 7 bases, with 13 bases between the two germline ends. Per the germline V gene, CDR1 is SGDLS and CDR2 is YYNGEE. CDR3 length equals 15 residues.

This chain uses TRBV20-1 with TRBJ2-7; the D is unclear. The CDR3 totals 12 residues. V lost 4 bases and J 2 bases, leaving 9 bases between the germline ends. Germline CDR1 and CDR2: DFQATT and SNEGSKA (reference sequence). The CDR3 spells CSAMAPPYEQYF. For the CDR3, the DNA is TGCAGTGCTATGGCGCCACCCTACGAGCAGTACTTC.

This chain uses TRBV29-1 with TRBJ2-7; 8 nucleotides agree with TRBD1. Trimming at V came to 4 bases and at J to 2 bases, leaving 4 bases not matched to a gene. The CDR3 covers 13 residues. Germline assignment: CDR1 SQVTM and CDR2 ANQGSEA. The CDR3 region has the DNA TGCAGCGTTGTATTACAGGGGGCCTACGAGCAGTACTTC. As protein: CSVVLQGAYEQYF.

This chain connects TRBV3-1 to TRBJ2-5; no clear D. This CDR3 has 14 residues. The V and J ends lost 4 bases and 5 bases respectively, with 14 bases between them. Germline V gene data show CDR1 as LGHDT and CDR2 as YNNKEL (reference sequence). The CDR3 sequence is CASSPSPDWETQYF. In DNA, the CDR3 is TGTGCCAGCAGCCCTAGTCCAGACTGGGAGACCCAGTACTTC.

The chain joins TRBV20-1 to TRBJ2-2; either TRBD1 or TRBD2 may fit D (5 bases each). Looked up from germline, CDR1 is DFQATT and CDR2 is SNEGSKA (reference sequence). The CDR3 runs 15 residues. V shed 3 bases and J shed 1 base, with 12 bases lying between them. CDR3 residues: CSARALGRNTGELFF. In DNA form, the CDR3 reads TGCAGTGCTAGGGCCCTGGGACGGAACACCGGGGAGCTGTTTTTT.

This chain uses TRBV19 with TRBJ2-7, with D possibly matching TRBD2 (5 bases). V was cut by 6 bases and J by 4 bases, with 13 bases left in between. CDR1 LNHDA and CDR2 SQIVND come from the germline V gene (reference sequence). This CDR3 has 13 amino acids. The CDR3 coding sequence is TGTGCCAGTAGCACCGGGATGACATACGAGCAGTACTTC. Protein product: CASSTGMTYEQYF.

V gene TRBV11-3 combines with J gene TRBJ2-1, with D possibly TRBD2 on 5 matching bases. Germline V lookup: CDR1 SGHNT, CDR2 YENEEA. CDR3 size: 16 residues. With 0 bases removed from V and 0 bases from J, the gap between germline ends came to 9 bases. CDR3 amino acids: CASSLDGVRSYNEQFF. The CDR3 DNA reads as TGTGCCAGCAGCTTAGACGGGGTACGCTCCTACAATGAGCAGTTCTTC. Combining the CDR3 with reference TRBV11-3 and TRBJ2-1 gives the whole variable domain EAGVVQSPRYKIIEKKQPVAFWCNPISGHNTLYWYLQNLGQGPELLIRYENEEAVDDSQLPKDRFSAERLKGVDSTLKIQPAELGDSAVYLCASSLDGVRSYNEQFFGPGTRLTVL.

The chain is built from TRBV28 and TRBJ2-5; 8 bases align to TRBD1. J was trimmed by 2 bases and V by 5 bases; bases with no gene match: 1. The CDR3 sequence is 13 residues long. The germline gives CDR1 MDHEN, CDR2 SYDVKM. CDR3 in DNA: TGTGCCAGCAGTAACAGGGGGCAAGAGACCCAGTACTTC. This encodes CASSNRGQETQYF.

This chain connects TRBV28 to TRBJ1-1; D unclear. With 0 bases removed from V and 12 bases from J, the gap between germline ends came to 11 bases. The V gene's germline CDR1 is MDHEN and CDR2 SYDVKM. The CDR3 contains 12 residues. The CDR3, as DNA: TGTGCCAGCAGTTTATGGGATGGGTGGCCTTTCTTT. It yields the protein CASSLWDGWPFF.

The chain is built from TRBV29-1 and TRBJ2-7; no firm D call. The length of the CDR3 is 11 residues. The V and J ends lost 5 bases and 1 base respectively, with 6 bases between them. Looked up from germline, CDR1 is SQVTM and CDR2 is ANQGSEA. CDR3 in amino acids: CSVKRSYEQYF. Here the CDR3 DNA reads TGCAGCGTTAAGAGGTCCTACGAGCAGTACTTC.